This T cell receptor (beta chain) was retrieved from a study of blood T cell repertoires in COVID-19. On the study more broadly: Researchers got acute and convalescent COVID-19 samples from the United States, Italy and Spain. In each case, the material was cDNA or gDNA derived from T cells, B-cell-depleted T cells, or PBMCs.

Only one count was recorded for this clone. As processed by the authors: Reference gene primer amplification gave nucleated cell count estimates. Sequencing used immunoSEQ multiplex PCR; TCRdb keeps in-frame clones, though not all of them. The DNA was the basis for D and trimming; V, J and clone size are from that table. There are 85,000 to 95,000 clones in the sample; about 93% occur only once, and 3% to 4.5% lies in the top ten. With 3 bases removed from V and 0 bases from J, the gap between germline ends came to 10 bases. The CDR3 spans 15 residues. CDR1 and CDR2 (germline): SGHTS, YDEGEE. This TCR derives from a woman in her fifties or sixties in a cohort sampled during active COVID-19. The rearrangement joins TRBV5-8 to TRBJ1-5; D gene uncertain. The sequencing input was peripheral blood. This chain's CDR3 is CASSSEGLSNQPQHF. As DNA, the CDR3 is TGTGCCAGCAGCTCGGAGGGCCTTAGCAATCAGCCCCAGCATTTT.